This entry describes one T cell receptor beta chain. Its antigen is unknown. Naive CD8 cells comprised CD45RO-negative, CCR7-positively selected cells, excluding terminally differentiated effector memory CD45RA+ cells. The data stem from a study of shared clonotypes between healthy human individuals. Broader study findings: The four-donor shared clonotypes exceeded non-shared clonotypes in generation probability, with non-shared ones scoring lower.

At a deep level, the assay was run. Produced via immunoSEQ multiplex PCR; TCRdb's table is partial and in-frame only. Of approximately 590,000 clones in the sample, nearly 97% were seen once. Germline CDR1 reads MDHEN; CDR2 reads SYDVKM. This CDR3 has 15 residues. V shed 6 bases and J 6 bases; nucleotides not matched to a gene: 13. The chain carries TRBV28 and TRBJ2-7; TRBD1 matches at 8 bases. The sample consisted of naive CD8+ T cells sorted from blood. The sequence was obtained from a woman aged 25 to 39 in good health. CDR3 loop: CASSPPTGVRSEQYF. CDR3 sequence (DNA): TGTGCCAGCAGCCCGCCGACAGGGGTTAGGTCCGAGCAGTACTTC.